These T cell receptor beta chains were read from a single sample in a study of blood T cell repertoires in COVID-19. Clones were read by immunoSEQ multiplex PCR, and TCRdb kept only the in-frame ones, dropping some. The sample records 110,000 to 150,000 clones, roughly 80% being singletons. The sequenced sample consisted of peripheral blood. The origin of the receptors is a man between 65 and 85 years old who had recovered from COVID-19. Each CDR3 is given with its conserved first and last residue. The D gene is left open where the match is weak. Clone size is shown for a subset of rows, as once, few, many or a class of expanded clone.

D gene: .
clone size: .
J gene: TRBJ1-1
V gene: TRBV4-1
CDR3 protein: CASSQDGGDGTEAFF
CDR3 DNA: TGCGCCAGCAGCCAAGATGGGGGGGACGGCACTGAAGCTTTCTTT

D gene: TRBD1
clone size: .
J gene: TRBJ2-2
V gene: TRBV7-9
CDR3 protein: CASSLLQGANTGELFF
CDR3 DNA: TGTGCCAGCAGCTTATTACAGGGGGCGAACACCGGGGAGCTGTTTTTT

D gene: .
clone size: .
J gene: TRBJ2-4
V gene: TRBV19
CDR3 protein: CASSMAVAKNIQYF
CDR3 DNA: TGTGCCAGTAGTATGGCGGTAGCCAAAAACATTCAGTACTTC

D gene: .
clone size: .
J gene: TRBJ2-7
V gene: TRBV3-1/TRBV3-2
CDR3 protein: CASSHETQGIYEQYF
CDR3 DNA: TGTGCCAGCAGCCACGAAACACAGGGTATCTACGAGCAGTACTTC

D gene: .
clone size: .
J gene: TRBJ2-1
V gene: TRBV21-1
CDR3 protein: CASSKVADKPYNEQFF
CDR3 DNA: TGTGCCAGCAGCAAGGTAGCGGACAAACCCTACAATGAGCAGTTCTTC

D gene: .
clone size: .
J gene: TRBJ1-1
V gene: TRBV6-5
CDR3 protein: CASSWQGLASEAFF
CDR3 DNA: TGTGCCAGCAGTTGGCAGGGGTTAGCCTCTGAAGCTTTCTTT

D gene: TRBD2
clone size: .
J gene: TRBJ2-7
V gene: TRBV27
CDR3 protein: CASSLLPIAGEGDEQYF
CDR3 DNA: TGTGCCAGCAGTTTATTGCCAATAGCGGGAGAAGGGGACGAGCAGTACTTC

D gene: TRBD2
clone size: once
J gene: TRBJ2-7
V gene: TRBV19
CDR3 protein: CASSWGAGSSYEQYF
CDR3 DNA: TGTGCCAGTAGTTGGGGAGCGGGGTCCTCCTACGAGCAGTACTTC

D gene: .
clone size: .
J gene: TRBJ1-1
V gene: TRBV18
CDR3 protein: CASSGTQNTEAFF
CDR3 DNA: TGTGCCAGCTCGGGGACTCAGAACACTGAAGCTTTCTTT

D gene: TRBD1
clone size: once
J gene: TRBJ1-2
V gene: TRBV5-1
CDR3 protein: CASSKTGVDGYTF
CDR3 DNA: TGCGCCAGCAGCAAGACAGGGGTGGATGGCTACACCTTC

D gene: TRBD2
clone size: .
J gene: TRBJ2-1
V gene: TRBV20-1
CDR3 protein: CSASPGTSEYNEQFF
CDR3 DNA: TGCAGTGCTAGTCCCGGGACTAGCGAGTACAATGAGCAGTTCTTC

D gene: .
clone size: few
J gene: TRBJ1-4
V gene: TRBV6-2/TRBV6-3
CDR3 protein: CASSYGTHNEKLFF
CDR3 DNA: TGTGCCAGCAGTTACGGGACACACAATGAAAAACTGTTTTTT

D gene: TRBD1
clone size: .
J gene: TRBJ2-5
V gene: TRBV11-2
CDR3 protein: CASSLQGSDETQYF
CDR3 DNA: TGTGCCAGCAGCCTACAGGGGAGCGATGAGACCCAGTACTTC

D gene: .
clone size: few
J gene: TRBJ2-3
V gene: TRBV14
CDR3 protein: CASSPDGRRTDTQYF
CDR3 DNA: TGTGCCAGCAGCCCTGATGGGAGAAGAACAGATACGCAGTATTTT

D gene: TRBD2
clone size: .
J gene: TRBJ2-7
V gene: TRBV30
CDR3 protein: CASLAGEGYEQYF
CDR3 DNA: TGTGCCTCCTTAGCGGGAGAGGGCTACGAGCAGTACTTC

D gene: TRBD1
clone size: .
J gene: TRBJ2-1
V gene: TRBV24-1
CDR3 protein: CATSDSRTGVGGEQFF
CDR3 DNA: TGTGCCACCAGTGATTCTCGGACAGGGGTTGGGGGTGAGCAGTTCTTC

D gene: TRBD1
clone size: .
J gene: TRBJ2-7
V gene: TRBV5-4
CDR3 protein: CASNRQGDYEQYF
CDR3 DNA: TGTGCCAGCAACCGACAGGGGGACTACGAGCAGTACTTC

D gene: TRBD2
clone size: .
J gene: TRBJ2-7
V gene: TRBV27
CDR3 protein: CASSFPASGEQYF
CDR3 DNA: TGTGCCAGCAGTTTCCCGGCTAGCGGCGAGCAGTACTTC

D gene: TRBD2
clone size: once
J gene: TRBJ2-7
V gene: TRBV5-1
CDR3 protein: CASSQTSVPYEQYF
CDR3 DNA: TGCGCCAGCAGCCAGACTAGCGTACCCTACGAGCAGTACTTC

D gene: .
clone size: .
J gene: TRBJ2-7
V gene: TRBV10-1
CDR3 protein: CASSEVIGYEQYF
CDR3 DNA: TGCGCCAGCAGTGAAGTCATCGGCTACGAGCAGTACTTC

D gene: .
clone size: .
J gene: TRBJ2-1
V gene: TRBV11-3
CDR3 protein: CASSLGGDSYNEQFF
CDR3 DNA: TGTGCCAGCAGCTTAGGGGGGGACTCCTACAATGAGCAGTTCTTC

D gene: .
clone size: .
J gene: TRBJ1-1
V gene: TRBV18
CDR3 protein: CASSPPGWNTEAFF
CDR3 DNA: TGTGCCAGCTCACCACCCGGGTGGAACACTGAAGCTTTCTTT

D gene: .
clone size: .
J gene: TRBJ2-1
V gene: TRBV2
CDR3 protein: CASGRGRTSSSSAEQFF
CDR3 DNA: TGTGCCAGCGGCAGGGGGAGGACTAGCAGTTCGAGTGCTGAGCAGTTCTTC

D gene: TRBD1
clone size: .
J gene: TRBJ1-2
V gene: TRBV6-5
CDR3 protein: CASSYGDRDYGYTF
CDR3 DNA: TGTGCCAGCAGTTACGGCGACAGGGACTATGGCTACACCTTC

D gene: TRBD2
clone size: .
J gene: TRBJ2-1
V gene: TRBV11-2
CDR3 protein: CASSSRLAGGANYEQFF
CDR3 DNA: TGTGCCAGCAGCTCGCGTCTAGCGGGAGGCGCTAATTATGAGCAGTTCTTC

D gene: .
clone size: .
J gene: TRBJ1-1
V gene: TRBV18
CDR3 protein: CASSPPVAGPEAFF
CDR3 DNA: TGTGCCAGCTCACCACCGGTGGCTGGCCCTGAAGCTTTCTTT

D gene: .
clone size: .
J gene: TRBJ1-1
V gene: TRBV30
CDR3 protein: CAWSGRVVAFF
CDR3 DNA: TGTGCCTGGAGTGGTCGGGTTGTGGCTTTCTTT

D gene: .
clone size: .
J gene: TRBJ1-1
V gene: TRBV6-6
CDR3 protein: CAALAGRLGNTEAFF
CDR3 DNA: TGTGCCGCCCTCGCCGGCAGGTTGGGGAACACTGAAGCTTTCTTT

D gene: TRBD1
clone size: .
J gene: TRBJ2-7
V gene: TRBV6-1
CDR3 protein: CAISEGETGGYEQYF
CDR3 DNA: TGTGCCATCAGTGAAGGGGAGACAGGGGGATACGAGCAGTACTTC

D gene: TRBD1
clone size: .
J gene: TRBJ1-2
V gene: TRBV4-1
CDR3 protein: CASSRGGQGNYGYTF
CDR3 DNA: TGCGCCAGCAGCCGAGGGGGACAGGGGAACTATGGCTACACCTTC

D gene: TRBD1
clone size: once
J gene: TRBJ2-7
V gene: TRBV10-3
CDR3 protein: CAISDGTVYLNEQYF
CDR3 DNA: TGTGCCATCAGTGATGGGACAGTCTATTTGAACGAGCAGTACTTC

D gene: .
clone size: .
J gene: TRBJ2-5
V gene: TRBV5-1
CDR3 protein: CASSSGANLQETQYF
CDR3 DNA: TGCGCCAGCAGCTCGGGAGCGAACCTGCAAGAGACCCAGTACTTC

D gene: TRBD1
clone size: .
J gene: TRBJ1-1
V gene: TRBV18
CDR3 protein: CASSDRTGVYTEAFF
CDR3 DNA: TGTGCCAGCTCAGATCGGACAGGCGTCTACACTGAAGCTTTCTTT

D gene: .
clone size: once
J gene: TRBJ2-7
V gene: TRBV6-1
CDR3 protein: CASSEASGPYEQYF
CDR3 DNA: TGTGCCAGCAGTGAAGCTAGCGGACCTTACGAGCAGTACTTC

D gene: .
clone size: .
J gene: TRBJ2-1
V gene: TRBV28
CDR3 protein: CASSLENQEQFF
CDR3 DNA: TGTGCCAGCAGTTTGGAGAATCAGGAGCAGTTCTTC

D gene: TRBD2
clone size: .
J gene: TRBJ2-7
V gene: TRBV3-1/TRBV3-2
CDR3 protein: CASSQGLTYEQYF
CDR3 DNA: TGTGCCAGCAGCCAGGGACTAACCTACGAGCAGTACTTC

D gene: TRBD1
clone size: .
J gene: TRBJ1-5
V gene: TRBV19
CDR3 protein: CASSMEGAGQPQHF
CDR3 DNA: TGTGCCAGTAGTATGGAGGGGGCGGGCCAGCCCCAGCATTTT

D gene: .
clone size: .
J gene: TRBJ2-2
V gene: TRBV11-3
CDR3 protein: CASSLDQVGELFF
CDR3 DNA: TGTGCCAGCAGCTTAGATCAGGTCGGGGAGCTGTTTTTT

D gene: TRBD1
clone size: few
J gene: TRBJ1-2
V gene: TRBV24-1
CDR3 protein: CATSDRPGTGNYGYTF
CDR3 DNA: TGTGCCACCAGTGATCGTCCCGGGACAGGGAACTATGGCTACACCTTC

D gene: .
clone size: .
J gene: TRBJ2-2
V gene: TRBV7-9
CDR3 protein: CASSSPVTKNTGELFF
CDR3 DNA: TGTGCCAGCAGCTCCCCCGTGACAAAGAACACCGGGGAGCTGTTTTTT

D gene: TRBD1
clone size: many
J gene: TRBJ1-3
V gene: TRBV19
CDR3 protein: CASSIPGGKDTIYF
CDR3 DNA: TGTGCCAGTAGTATACCAGGGGGCAAGGACACCATATATTTT

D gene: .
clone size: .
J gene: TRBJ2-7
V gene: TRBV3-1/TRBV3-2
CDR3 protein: CANGRKWSYEQYF
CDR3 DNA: TGTGCCAATGGCCGCAAGTGGTCCTACGAGCAGTACTTC

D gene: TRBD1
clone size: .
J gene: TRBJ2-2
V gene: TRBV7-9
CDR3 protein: CASSLNRGSTGELFF
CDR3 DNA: TGTGCCAGCAGCTTAAACAGGGGTTCCACCGGGGAGCTGTTTTTT

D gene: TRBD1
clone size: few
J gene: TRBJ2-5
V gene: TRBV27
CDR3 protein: CASSYYGQGQTQYF
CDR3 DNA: TGTGCCAGCAGTTACTACGGACAGGGGCAGACCCAGTACTTC

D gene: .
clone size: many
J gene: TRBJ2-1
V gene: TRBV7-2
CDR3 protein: CASSLVRSSYNEQFF
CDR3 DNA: TGTGCCAGCAGCTTAGTGAGGAGCTCCTACAATGAGCAGTTCTTC

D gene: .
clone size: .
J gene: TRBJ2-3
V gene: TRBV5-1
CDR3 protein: CASSPRGPDTQYF
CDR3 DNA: TGCGCCAGCAGCCCCAGGGGCCCAGATACGCAGTATTTT

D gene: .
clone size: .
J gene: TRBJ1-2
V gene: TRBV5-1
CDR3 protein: CASSLTGSYGYTF
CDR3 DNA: TGCGCCAGCAGCTTGACAGGGAGCTATGGCTACACCTTC

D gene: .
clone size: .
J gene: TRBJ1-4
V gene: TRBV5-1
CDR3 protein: CASSLTGEEKLFF
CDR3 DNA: TGCGCCAGCAGCTTGACCGGGGAAGAAAAACTGTTTTTT

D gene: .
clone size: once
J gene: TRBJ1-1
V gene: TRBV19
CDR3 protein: CASIGQVTEAFF
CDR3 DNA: TGTGCCAGTATTGGGCAGGTCACTGAAGCTTTCTTT

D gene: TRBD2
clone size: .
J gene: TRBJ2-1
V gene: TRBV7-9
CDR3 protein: CASSPVAGTEHNEQFF
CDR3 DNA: TGTGCCAGCAGCCCCGTAGCGGGAACAGAGCACAATGAGCAGTTCTTC

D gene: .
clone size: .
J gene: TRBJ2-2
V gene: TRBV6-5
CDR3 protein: CASSYGAGTNTGELFF
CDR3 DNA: TGTGCCAGCAGTTACGGGGCAGGGACGAACACCGGGGAGCTGTTTTTT

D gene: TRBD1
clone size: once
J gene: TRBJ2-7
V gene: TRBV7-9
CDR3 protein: CASSSPRTGGRVEQYF
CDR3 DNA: TGTGCCAGCAGCTCCCCTAGGACAGGGGGACGGGTAGAGCAGTACTTC